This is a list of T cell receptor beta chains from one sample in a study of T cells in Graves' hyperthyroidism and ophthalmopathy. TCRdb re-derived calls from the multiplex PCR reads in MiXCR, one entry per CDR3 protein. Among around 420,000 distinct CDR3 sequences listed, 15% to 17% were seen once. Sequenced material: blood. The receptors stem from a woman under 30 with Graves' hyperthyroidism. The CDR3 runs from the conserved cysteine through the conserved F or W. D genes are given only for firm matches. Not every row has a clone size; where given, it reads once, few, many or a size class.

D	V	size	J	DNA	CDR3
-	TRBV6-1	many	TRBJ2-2	TGTGCCAGCAAAGGCAGCCCGAACACCGGGGAGCTGTTTTTT	CASKGSPNTGELFF
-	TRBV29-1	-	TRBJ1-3	TGCAGCGCCGCCACAGGGTTCTCTGGAAACACCATATATTTT	CSAATGFSGNTIYF
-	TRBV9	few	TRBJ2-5	TGTGCCAGCAGCAGACTGACACTAGGGACTGCGGAGACCCAGTACTTC	CASSRLTLGTAETQYF
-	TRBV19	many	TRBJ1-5	TGTGCCAGTAGTATGGGCTCCGGGCCAGTCGTCAATCAGCCCCAGCATTTT	CASSMGSGPVVNQPQHF
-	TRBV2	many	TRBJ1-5	TGTGCCAGCAGTGAACCCCTCGCCTATCAGCCCCAGCATTTT	CASSEPLAYQPQHF
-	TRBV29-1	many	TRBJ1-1	TGCAGCGTTGAAGGACGGGAGAACTGGGTGAACACTGAAGCTTTCTTT	CSVEGRENWVNTEAFF
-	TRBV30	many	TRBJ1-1	TGTGCCTGGAGCCCACACCTGAACACTGAAGCTTTCTTT	CAWSPHLNTEAFF
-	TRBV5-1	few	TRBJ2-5	TGCGCCAGCAGCGTGCTCACCCTGGGAGAGACCCAGTACTTC	CASSVLTLGETQYF
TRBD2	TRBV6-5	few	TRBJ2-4	TGTGCCAGCAGATATCTAGCGGGGGATCTAGCCAAAAACATTCAGTACTTC	CASRYLAGDLAKNIQYF
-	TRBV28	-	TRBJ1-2	TGTGCCAGCAGTTTCGGGGGAAAGAACTATGGCTACACCTTC	CASSFGGKNYGYTF
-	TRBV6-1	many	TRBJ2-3	TGTGCCAGCAGTAGCCGGGACAACACAGATACGCAGTATTTT	CASSSRDNTDTQYF
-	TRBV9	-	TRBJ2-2	TGTGCCAGCAGCCCACCCCCTCCGGGACCTTTTACCGGGGAGCTGTTTTTT	CASSPPPPGPFTGELFF
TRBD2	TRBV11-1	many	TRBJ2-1	TGTGCCAGCAGCTTAGCGACTAGCATCGATGAGCAGTTCTTC	CASSLATSIDEQFF
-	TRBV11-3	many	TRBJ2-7	TGTGCCAGCAGCTTTGACACCTACGAGCAGTACTTC	CASSFDTYEQYF
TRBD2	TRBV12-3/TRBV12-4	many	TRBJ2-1	TGTGCCAGCAGTTTATTCCAAGGACTAGCGGGAGACTATGAGCAGTTCTTC	CASSLFQGLAGDYEQFF
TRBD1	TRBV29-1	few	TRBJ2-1	TGCAGCGTTGAAGTCTTGAACCGGGACAGGGTGTTCTTC	CSVEVLNRDRVFF
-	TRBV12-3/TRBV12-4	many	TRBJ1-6	TGTGCCAGCAGTCCAGTGGGGCCGAGGGATTCACCCCTCCACTTT	CASSPVGPRDSPLHF
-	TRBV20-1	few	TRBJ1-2	TGCAGTGCATGCCCTCTATCTAAAGCTAACTATGGCTACACCTTC	CSACPLSKANYGYTF
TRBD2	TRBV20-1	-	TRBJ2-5	TGCAGTGCTAGCGACCTCGCTAGCGGGAGGGAGACCCAGTACTTC	CSASDLASGRETQYF
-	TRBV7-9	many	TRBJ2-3	TGTGCCAGCAGCTTAGGTAGCGGCACAGATACGCAGTATTTT	CASSLGSGTDTQYF
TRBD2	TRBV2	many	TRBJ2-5	TGTGCCAGCAGTGATGGCGGGGGGGCCGGAGAGACCCAGTACTTC	CASSDGGGAGETQYF
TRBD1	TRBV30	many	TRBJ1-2	TGTGCCTGGAGCACCGACAGGGGGTTTGGCTACACCTTC	CAWSTDRGFGYTF
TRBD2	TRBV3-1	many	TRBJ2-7	TGTGCCAGCAGTGGGACTAGCGGGGTGGAGCAGTACTTC	CASSGTSGVEQYF
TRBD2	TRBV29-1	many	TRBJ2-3	TGCAGCGTTGGCGGGAGGGCCGACGGAGATACGCAGTATTTT	CSVGGRADGDTQYF
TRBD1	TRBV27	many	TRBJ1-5	TGTGCCAGCAGTACAGGGGCCGGGAGAGCCCAGCATTTT	CASSTGAGRAQHF
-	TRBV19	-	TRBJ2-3	TGTGCCAGTAGTCCTAGATCGGGGGCCCGTGCCGCAGATACGCAGTATTTT	CASSPRSGARAADTQYF
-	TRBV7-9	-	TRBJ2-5	TGTGCCAGCAGCTTAGAGGGAAGGATATCTACTGAGACCCAGTACTTC	CASSLEGRISTETQYF
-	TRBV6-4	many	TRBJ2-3	TGTGCCAGCAGTGACGGGGAGGAGGCAGATACGCAGTATTTT	CASSDGEEADTQYF
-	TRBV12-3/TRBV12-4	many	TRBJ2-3	TGTGCCAGCAGTTTATATCCCCCGGGGAGCGGGACAGATACGCAGTATTTT	CASSLYPPGSGTDTQYF
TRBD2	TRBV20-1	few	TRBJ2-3	TGCAGTGCTAGAGGTTGGGTGACTAGCGACCCAGATACGCAGTGTTTT	CSARGWVTSDPDTQCF
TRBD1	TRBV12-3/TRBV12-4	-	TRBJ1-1	TGTGCCAGCAGATCCAGACAGGGCCCTGAAGCTTTCTTT	CASRSRQGPEAFF
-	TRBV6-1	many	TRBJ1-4	TGTGCCAGTAAACCGAATACAGGAGGTCGAGAAAAACTGTTTTTT	CASKPNTGGREKLFF
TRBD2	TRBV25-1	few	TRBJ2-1	TGTGCCAGCAGTGAATATATGGCGGGGGTCTACAATGAGCAGTTCTTC	CASSEYMAGVYNEQFF
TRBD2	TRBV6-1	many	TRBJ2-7	TGTGCCAGCAGAGGACTAGCGGGAGGCTACGAGCAGTACTTC	CASRGLAGGYEQYF
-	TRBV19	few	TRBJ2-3	TGTGCCAGTAGTACGAGAAGTCTAGCCACGCAGTATTTT	CASSTRSLATQYF
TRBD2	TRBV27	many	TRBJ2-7	TGTGCCTCAAGGGAGCGGGGTTACTACGAGCAGTACTTC	CASRERGYYEQYF
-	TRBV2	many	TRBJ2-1	TGTGCCAGCGATGGGCAGGCGGGGCAGCGTGAGCAGTTCTTC	CASDGQAGQREQFF
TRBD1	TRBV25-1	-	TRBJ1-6	TGTGCCAGTCGCGACAGGGAGGGTTTTAATTCACCCCTCCACTTT	CASRDREGFNSPLHF
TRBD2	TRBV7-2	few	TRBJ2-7	TGTGCCAGCAGCTTTTCCGGGACTAGCCGCTACGAGCAGTACTTC	CASSFSGTSRYEQYF
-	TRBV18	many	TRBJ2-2	TGTGCCAGCTCACCAGTCCGCAGGAGCTTCGCGAACACCGGGGAGCTGTTTTTT	CASSPVRRSFANTGELFF
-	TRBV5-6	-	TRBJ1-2	TGTGCCAGCAGCTTGGGGCAGATCGCGGGCTACACCTTC	CASSLGQIAGYTF
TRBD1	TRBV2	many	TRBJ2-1	TGTGCGATCACCGGGACAGGGGACTCCTACAATGAGCAGTTCTTC	CAITGTGDSYNEQFF
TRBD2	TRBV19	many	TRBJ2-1	TGTGCCAGTTCGCCCCGGGACTACTACAATGAGCAGTTCTTC	CASSPRDYYNEQFF
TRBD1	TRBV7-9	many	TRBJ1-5	TGTGCCAGCAGCTTAGCAGGGGGCCGAGCTAACAATCAGCCCCAGCATTTT	CASSLAGGRANNQPQHF
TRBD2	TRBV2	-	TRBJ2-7	TGTGCCAGCAATTTATCTCCCCTAGCGGGAGGGCCGGGTGGGCAGTACTTC	CASNLSPLAGGPGGQYF
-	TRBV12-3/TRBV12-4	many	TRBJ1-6	TGTGCCAGCAGCGTAGGGGCTCCCACCTATAATTCACCCCTCCACTTT	CASSVGAPTYNSPLHF
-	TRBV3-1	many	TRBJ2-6	TGTGCCAGCAGCCACCGGACGGTGGGGGCCAACGTCCTGACTTTC	CASSHRTVGANVLTF
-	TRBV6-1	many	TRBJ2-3	TGTGCCAGCAGTTCAGGTTCGGGCACAGATACGCAGTATTTT	CASSSGSGTDTQYF
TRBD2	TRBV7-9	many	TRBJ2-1	TGTGCCAGCAGCGGACTAGCGGGGGGGCCGGGGAGTGAGCAGTTCTTC	CASSGLAGGPGSEQFF
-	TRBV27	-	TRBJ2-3	TGTGCCAGCAGTCTCTACTCCGGCCGCACAGATACGCAGTATTTT	CASSLYSGRTDTQYF
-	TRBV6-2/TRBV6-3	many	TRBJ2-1	TGTGCCAGCAGTTACTCGACCAGGTCTACGGGGGAGCAGTTCTTC	CASSYSTRSTGEQFF
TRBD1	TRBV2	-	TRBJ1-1	TGTGCCAGCGGGGACAGGGGGTGGGGTACTGAAGCTTTCTTT	CASGDRGWGTEAFF
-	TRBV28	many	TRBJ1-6	TGTGCCAGCAGTTTAGCCAGGGATAATTCACCCCTCCACTTT	CASSLARDNSPLHF
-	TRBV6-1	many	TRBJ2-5	TGTGCCAGCAGCGGGAAAGAGACCCAGTACTTAGCGACCCAGTACTTC	CASSGKETQYLATQYF
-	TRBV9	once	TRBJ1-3	TGTGCCAGCAGCCTTAGCGGGCAGGACGGCGGAAACACCATATATTTT	CASSLSGQDGGNTIYF
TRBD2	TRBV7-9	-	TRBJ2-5	TGTGCCAGCAGCTCTCTAGGGCGCCGAGCGGGGGTGTACCAAGAGACCCAGTACTTC	CASSSLGRRAGVYQETQYF
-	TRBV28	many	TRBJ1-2	TGTGCCAGCAGGGATACAGGGACGGGAGGCTACACCTTC	CASRDTGTGGYTF
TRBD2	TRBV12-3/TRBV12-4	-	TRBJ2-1	TGTGCCAGCAGTCTGACTAGCGGGAGGGTTAATGAGCAGTTCTTC	CASSLTSGRVNEQFF
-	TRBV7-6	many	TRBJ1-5	TGTGCCAGCAGCTATGGAATGGGGAATCAGCCCCAGCATTTT	CASSYGMGNQPQHF